Each of the 20 T cell receptor beta chains below was sequenced from the same sample in a study of brain T cells in children with intractable seizures. Time point of the sample: blood from clinic visit 5 months post-surgery; TSC patient then seizure free. Some clones are missing from TCRdb's copy, which holds only in-frame ones; the method was immunoSEQ multiplex PCR. This table has 340,000 or so clones, approximately 93% appearing once. Specimen: peripheral blood, collected roughly 5 months after surgery. The receptors here all came from a boy younger than two with tuberous sclerosis and intractable seizures.

The chain is built from TRBV30 and TRBJ1-3, with 10 bases that match TRBD1. With V trimmed by 8 bases and J by 4 bases, 8 bases remained unmatched. This CDR3 has 14 amino acids. Germline V gene lookup returns CDR1 GTSNPN and CDR2 SVGIG (reference sequence). The CDR3 here is CALRQGAWGNTIYF. The CDR3 coding sequence is TGTGCCCTCCGACAGGGGGCTTGGGGAAACACCATATATTTT.

V gene TRBV7-6 combines with J gene TRBJ1-2; possibly TRBD1 for D (6 bases). The CDR3 runs to 15 residues. Germline loops: CDR1 SGHVS, CDR2 FNYEAQ. Trimming removed 5 bases from V and 8 bases from J, with 21 bases in between. In DNA, the CDR3 is TGTGCCAGCAGCCCACGCGGGGGCAGGGAACGCGGCTACACCTTC. As protein: CASSPRGGRERGYTF.

This chain connects TRBV27 to TRBJ1-2; the D gene is possibly TRBD1 (5 bases). Between the trimmed V and J ends, which lost 7 bases and 4 bases, there was a span of 13 bases. Germline CDR1 reads MNHEY; CDR2 reads SMNVEV (reference sequence). The CDR3 runs 13 residues. The CDR3 DNA follows: TGTGCCAGCAAAGCGAGGGACTTCTATGGCTACACCTTC. Residues: CASKARDFYGYTF.

The chain joins TRBV7-2 to TRBJ2-1; 11 positions agree with TRBD2. CDR3 length equals 18 residues. Germline V gene lookup returns CDR1 SGHTA and CDR2 FQGNSA. The V gene end was trimmed by 3 bases and the J gene end by 0 bases; junction bases not matched to a gene: 7. CDR3 region: CASSLAGTSGYSYNEQFF. The CDR3, as DNA: TGTGCCAGCAGCTTGGCAGGGACTAGCGGATACTCCTACAATGAGCAGTTCTTC.

The chain has TRBV18 and TRBJ2-5; either TRBD1 or TRBD2 may supply D (5 bases each). Germline lookup yields CDR1 KGHSH and CDR2 LQKENI. The CDR3 spans 17 residues. Trimming took 0 bases from V and 3 from J, leaving 17 bases between them. CDR3 region: CASSPPHGGAGKETQYF. CDR3 sequence (DNA): TGTGCCAGCTCACCACCGCATGGAGGTGCAGGGAAAGAGACCCAGTACTTC.

This clone was observed a single time. CDR3 residues: CASSLDYRPDTDTQYF. The CDR3 nucleotides are TGTGCCAGCAGCTTGGACTATCGACCTGACACAGATACGCAGTATTTT. This chain joins TRBV5-4 and TRBJ2-3; D is uncertain. This CDR3 spans 16 amino acids. The V end lost 0 bases, the J end lost 2 bases, and 13 bases lay between the germline ends. From germline, CDR1 is SGHNT and CDR2 YYREEE (reference sequence).

The chain carries TRBV3-1 (or the pseudogene TRBV3-2) and TRBJ1-2; TRBD1 agrees at 7 bases. With V trimmed by 1 base and J by 6 bases, 11 bases remained unmatched. This CDR3 spans 16 amino acids. Germline CDR1 is LGHDT and CDR2 is YNNKEL (reference sequence). CDR3 loop: CASSQVSSQGGNGYTF. CDR3 coding DNA: TGTGCCAGCAGCCAAGTATCTAGCCAGGGGGGTAATGGCTACACCTTC.

V gene TRBV13 combines with J gene TRBJ1-1; tentatively, D is TRBD1 (5 bases). The CDR3 is 16 residues long. Germline CDR1 and CDR2: PRHDT and FYEKMQ (reference sequence). With 8 bases removed from V and 0 bases from J, the gap between germline ends came to 19 bases. CDR3 sequence reads: CASEIRLTGLNTEAFF. CDR3 bases: TGTGCCAGCGAAATCCGTTTAACAGGTTTGAACACTGAAGCTTTCTTT.

The V gene is TRBV12-3 or TRBV12-4, the J gene TRBJ2-3; weak D call: TRBD2 (5 bases). V was pared by 5 bases and J by 2 bases, with 8 bases between. This CDR3 spans 13 amino acids. CDR3 protein: CASSEGLTDTQYF. The DNA of the CDR3 is TGTGCCAGCAGTGAAGGACTCACAGATACGCAGTATTTT.

A word on this clone: The sample holds other DNA sequences that translate to the same CDR3. V usage is TRBV20-1 and J usage is TRBJ1-2; D not certain. From germline, CDR1 is DFQATT and CDR2 SNEGSKA (reference sequence). V was pared by 5 bases and J by 5 bases, with 9 bases between. The CDR3 contains 11 residues. The CDR3 protein is CSAPPTYGYTF. The CDR3 nucleotides read TGCAGTGCTCCCCCGACTTATGGCTACACCTTC.

The chain combines TRBV29-1 with TRBJ2-7, with D uncertain. The CDR3 has 13 amino acids. Trimming stripped 7 bases from V and 2 bases from J, with 15 bases between. Germline-derived CDR1 and CDR2 are SQVTM and ANQGSEA. The CDR3 here is CSGVAGAPYEQYF. The DNA of the CDR3 is TGCAGCGGGGTAGCCGGCGCCCCCTACGAGCAGTACTTC.

The chain links TRBV6-5 to TRBJ2-7; D not certain. This CDR3 is built from 13 residues. Per germline, CDR1 MNHEY and CDR2 SVGAGI. Trimming removed 2 bases from V and 3 bases from J, with 8 bases in between. Here the CDR3 reads CASSYGPVYEQYF. The CDR3 DNA reads as TGTGCCAGCAGTTACGGCCCAGTCTACGAGCAGTACTTC.

This clone occurred once. CDR3 coding DNA: TGTGCCAGCCAGGCGGGTGGCGGAAGCTCCTACGAGCAGTACTTC. It translates to CASQAGGGSSYEQYF. J is TRBJ2-7 and V is TRBV5-4; possibly TRBD2 for D (5 bases). The germline V gene has CDR1 SGHNT and CDR2 YYREEE (reference sequence). Between the trimmed V and J ends, which lost 7 bases and 0 bases, there was a span of 17 bases. CDR3 size: 15 residues.

V is TRBV6-5 and J is TRBJ1-2; possibly TRBD1 for D (5 bases). Germline V CDR1 and CDR2: MNHEY, SVGAGI. The CDR3 spans 12 residues. V lost 7 bases and J 5 bases, leaving 11 bases between the germline ends. The CDR3 DNA is TGTGCCAGCACCGGGGGGGGGTATGGCTACACCTTC. Amino acids: CASTGGGYGYTF.

The chain recombines TRBV12-3 or TRBV12-4 with TRBJ2-1; unclear D gene. V was trimmed by 7 bases and J by 9 bases, leaving 13 bases between them. This CDR3 region has 12 residues. The CDR3 protein is CASTTYQVEQFF. For the CDR3, the DNA is TGTGCCAGCACTACCTATCAGGTTGAGCAGTTCTTC.

The chain links TRBV6-1 to TRBJ1-1; a possible D gene is TRBD1 (5 bases). Germline V gene lookup returns CDR1 MNHNS and CDR2 SASEGT. The length of the CDR3 is 16 residues. The germline V and J ends were trimmed by 4 bases and 0 bases, with 15 bases remaining between them. CDR3 region: CASSGQRDRMNTEAFF. CDR3 in DNA: TGTGCCAGCAGTGGACAGAGAGACCGTATGAACACTGAAGCTTTCTTT.

The rearrangement joins TRBV5-1 to TRBJ2-1; D is unresolved. V lost 4 bases and J lost 4, with 6 bases in between. The CDR3 runs to 12 residues. From germline, CDR1 is SGHRS and CDR2 YFSETQ. This CDR3 is CASSPLYNEQFF. Written as DNA, the CDR3 is TGCGCCAGCAGCCCCTTATACAATGAGCAGTTCTTC.

This CDR3 is CSLKGRYNEQFF. Written as DNA, the CDR3 is TGCAGCCTCAAGGGGCGGTACAATGAGCAGTTCTTC. The rearrangement links TRBV29-1 to TRBJ2-1, with D possibly being TRBD1 (5 bases). This CDR3 contains 12 residues. V shed 8 bases and J shed 4 bases, with 12 bases lying between them. Germline V CDR1 and CDR2: SQVTM, ANQGSEA.

J is TRBJ2-7 and V is TRBV13; D is ambiguous. V lost 4 bases and J lost 8, with 12 bases in between. Germline CDR1 PRHDT, CDR2 FYEKMQ (reference sequence). This CDR3 region has 12 residues. CDR3 nucleotides: TGTGCCAGCAGCTCCGGACCCCGTAAGCAGTACTTC. Amino acid sequence: CASSSGPRKQYF.

The DNA for the CDR3 is TGTGCCAGCAGCCCTGACCCAACAGGGGCCACAGATACGCAGTATTTT. Amino acids: CASSPDPTGATDTQYF. The V call is TRBV5-4, the J call TRBJ2-3; TRBD1 agrees at 7 bases. V lost 4 bases, J lost 2 bases, and 10 bases stayed unmatched. CDR3 length equals 16 residues. CDR1 SGHNT and CDR2 YYREEE come from the germline V gene (reference sequence).